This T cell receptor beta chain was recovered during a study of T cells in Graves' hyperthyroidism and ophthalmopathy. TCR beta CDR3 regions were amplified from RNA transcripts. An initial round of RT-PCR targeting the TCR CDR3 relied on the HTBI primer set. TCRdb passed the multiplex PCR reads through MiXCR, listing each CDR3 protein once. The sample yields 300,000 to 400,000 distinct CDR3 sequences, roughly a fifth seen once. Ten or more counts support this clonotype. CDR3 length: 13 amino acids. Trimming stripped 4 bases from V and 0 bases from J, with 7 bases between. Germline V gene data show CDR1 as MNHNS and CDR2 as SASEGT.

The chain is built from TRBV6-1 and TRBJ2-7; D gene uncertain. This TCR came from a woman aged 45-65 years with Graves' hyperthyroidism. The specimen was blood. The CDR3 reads CASSVGNSYEQYF. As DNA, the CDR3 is TGTGCCAGCAGTGTGGGCAACTCCTACGAGCAGTACTTC.